Sequencing of this TCR beta chain was carried out in a study of shared clonotypes between healthy human individuals. Germline assignment: CDR1 WNHNN and CDR2 SYGVQD (reference sequence). CDR3 length: 15 amino acids. V trimming: 5 bases; J trimming: 0 bases; junction bases outside the gene matches: 1. Method: immunoSEQ multiplex PCR; TCRdb's copy keeps in-frame clones and lacks some. The data show approximately 1,500,000 clones, 95% to 99% seen once. The receptor comes from a man aged 25-45 years in good health. The genes are TRBV10-1 and TRBJ2-2; 9 bases are shared with TRBD1. Sequenced: naive CD4+ T cells sorted from blood. The subset here: CD45RA+ positively selected. This CDR3 reads CASSTGGPNTGELFF. The CDR3, as DNA: TGCGCCAGCAGTACAGGGGGCCCGAACACCGGGGAGCTGTTTTTT.